A selection of T cell receptor beta chains follows, all from one sample in a study of graft-versus-host responses after intestinal transplantation. The assay was immunoSEQ multiplex PCR, and TCRdb's table has in-frame clones only and misses some. The data show 20,000 to 25,000 clones, roughly nine tenths seen once. Sequenced here: PBMCs, sampled more than 64 days after intestinal transplantation. The receptor source for this set is a human patient who received an intestinal transplant, so some T cells may come from the graft donor. Each CDR3 is given with its conserved first and last residue. D genes are given only for firm matches. A row's size may be missing; if present it is once, few, many or a size class.

abundance,j_gene,v_gene,d_gene,CDR3nt,CDR3aa
NA,TRBJ2-7,TRBV6-5,NA,TGTGCCAGCAGTCTAGGGGGACCCTCTTCCTACGAGCAGTACTTC,CASSLGGPSSYEQYF
NA,TRBJ2-1,TRBV4-3,TRBD2,TGCGCCAGCAGCCAAGAATCCTTACTAGCGGGGGGCGGGTCCTACAATGAGCAGTTCTTC,CASSQESLLAGGGSYNEQFF
NA,TRBJ1-2,TRBV5-1,NA,TGCGCCAGCAGCTTTGGAATGGACAGTTCGTATGGCTACACCTTC,CASSFGMDSSYGYTF
NA,TRBJ2-1,TRBV6-5,NA,TGTGCCAGCAGTTACTCTGGGGCCTCCTACAATGAGCAGTTCTTC,CASSYSGASYNEQFF
few,TRBJ2-2,TRBV11-3,NA,TGTGCCAGCAGCTTACGACAGGCTTGGAACACCGGGGAGCTGTTTTTT,CASSLRQAWNTGELFF
NA,TRBJ2-5,TRBV7-8,NA,TGTGCCAGCAGCGCAGAGACAGGAGCCCAAGAGACCCAGTACTTC,CASSAETGAQETQYF
NA,TRBJ2-1,TRBV27,NA,TGTGCCAGCAGTCTAGAGGGGGCCTACAATGAGCAGTTCTTC,CASSLEGAYNEQFF
NA,TRBJ2-1,TRBV6-4,NA,TGTGCCAGCAGTGAGGGTGGGGGAACCTACAATGAGCAGTTCTTC,CASSEGGGTYNEQFF
NA,TRBJ2-3,TRBV18,NA,TGTGCCAGCTCGACAGGAGCTCAGTATTTT,CASSTGAQYF
NA,TRBJ2-3,TRBV4-3,TRBD1,TGCGCCAGCAGCGACGGGACAGGGTGGTCGGATACGCAGTATTTT,CASSDGTGWSDTQYF
NA,TRBJ1-5,TRBV27,NA,TGTGCCAGCAGTTTTAGGGGGGCCCAGGGCAATCAGCCCCAGCATTTT,CASSFRGAQGNQPQHF
NA,TRBJ2-7,TRBV6-6,TRBD1,TGTGCCAGCACTCCTCGGACAGGGGAAGGATACGAGCAGTACTTC,CASTPRTGEGYEQYF
NA,TRBJ2-7,TRBV25-1,NA,TGTGCCAGCAGTGAAGCGTACGAGCAGTACTTC,CASSEAYEQYF
NA,TRBJ2-3,TRBV19,NA,TGTGCCAGTAGTACTCCGGGGGGCCGAAATACGCAGTATTTT,CASSTPGGRNTQYF
NA,TRBJ2-3,TRBV4-3,TRBD2,TGCGCCAGCAGCCAAGAAAGCGGGGGGGCCGTGCGTACTCCTAGCACAGATACGCAGTATTTT,CASSQESGGAVRTPSTDTQYF
NA,TRBJ2-2,TRBV7-6,TRBD1,TGTGCCAGCAGCTTACCCCGGGACAGGGACAACACCGGGGAGCTGTTTTTT,CASSLPRDRDNTGELFF
NA,TRBJ2-7,TRBV7-2,NA,TGTGCCAGCAGCTTAGGATCCTACGAGCAGTACTTC,CASSLGSYEQYF
NA,TRBJ1-4,TRBV4-1,TRBD1,TGCGCCAGCAGCCAAGAAAACAGGGGAGGGGAAAAACTGTTTTTT,CASSQENRGGEKLFF
NA,TRBJ2-7,TRBV29-1,TRBD2,TGCAGCGTTTCCCGGACTAGCGGGGGGGCCTACGAGCAGTACTTC,CSVSRTSGGAYEQYF
NA,TRBJ2-7,TRBV11-2,TRBD2,TGTGCCAGCAGTTTGACTAGCGGGGGGCCCCTGAGCTCCTACGAGCAGTACTTC,CASSLTSGGPLSSYEQYF
NA,TRBJ2-1,TRBV7-2,TRBD2,TGTGCCAGCAGCTTAGTAAAGCGGGGGGCCAATGAGCAGTTCTTC,CASSLVKRGANEQFF
NA,TRBJ2-6,TRBV4-3,NA,TGCGCCAGCAGCCAGCTGGGCGGGGCTTCTGGGGCCAACGTCCTGACTTTC,CASSQLGGASGANVLTF
NA,TRBJ2-7,TRBV25-1,NA,TGTGCCAGCAGTTCCAGGGGCGACGGTGCCTACGAGCAGTACTTC,CASSSRGDGAYEQYF
few,TRBJ2-2,TRBV6-1,TRBD2,TGTGCCAGCAGTGAGATAGCGGGGGGGCGTGTCGGGGAGCTGTTTTTT,CASSEIAGGRVGELFF
NA,TRBJ2-7,TRBV18,NA,TGTGCCAGCTCACCATCCATTACGACCTACGAGCAGTACTTC,CASSPSITTYEQYF
NA,TRBJ1-3,TRBV5-1,NA,TGCGCCAGCAGCTTGGAGGAAGAGGCCTCTGGAAACACCATATATTTT,CASSLEEEASGNTIYF
NA,TRBJ2-5,TRBV7-7,NA,TGTGCCAGCAGCTTACTCGTGGGAAGCGAGACCCAGTACTTC,CASSLLVGSETQYF
NA,TRBJ2-5,TRBV19,TRBD1,TGTGCCAGTAGTCCGGGACAGGGTCTTCAAGAGACCCAGTACTTC,CASSPGQGLQETQYF
NA,TRBJ2-2,TRBV4-3,NA,TGCGCCAGCAGCCAAGACCCGTCGTCCACCGGGGAGCTGTTTTTT,CASSQDPSSTGELFF
NA,TRBJ2-3,TRBV11-2,NA,TGTGCCAGCAGCCCCCACGGGACCGGCAGGGACACAGATACGCAGTATTTT,CASSPHGTGRDTDTQYF
NA,TRBJ1-2,TRBV16,NA,TGTGCCAGCAGCCATCCAGGGGCCTATGGCTACACCTTC,CASSHPGAYGYTF
NA,TRBJ1-5,TRBV5-4,NA,TGTGCCAGCAGCTTGCGCCATTTGGGTCTAGGAAATCAGCCCCAGCATTTT,CASSLRHLGLGNQPQHF
NA,TRBJ2-7,TRBV23-1,NA,TGCGCCAGCAGTCATTGGGGCCTTAAAGATAAGGGACTCTACGAGCAGTACTTC,CASSHWGLKDKGLYEQYF
NA,TRBJ2-3,TRBV7-2,TRBD2,TGTGCCAGCAGCGCCCGGACTAGCGGGGGGACAGATACGCAGTATTTT,CASSARTSGGTDTQYF
NA,TRBJ2-7,TRBV4-3,NA,TGCGCCAGCAGCCAAGAGAGGGCAGGGACCTACGAGCAGTACTTC,CASSQERAGTYEQYF
NA,TRBJ2-7,TRBV6-1,TRBD1,TGTGCCAGCAGTAAGGGGACAGCAGAAGAGTACGAGCAGTACTTC,CASSKGTAEEYEQYF
once,TRBJ2-5,TRBV11-2,TRBD2,TGTGCCAGCAGCGGAGCGGCGGGGGGGCCCGGTTCTGTTGTAGAGACCCAGTACTTC,CASSGAAGGPGSVVETQYF
NA,TRBJ1-1,TRBV30,NA,TGTGCCTGGACCGTTAGCACTTACACTGAAGCTTTCTTT,CAWTVSTYTEAFF
NA,TRBJ2-3,TRBV11-2,NA,TGTGCCAGCAGCTTAATGGATACGCAGTATTTT,CASSLMDTQYF
NA,TRBJ2-7,TRBV7-9,NA,TGTGCCAGCATCGGGGGAGGTCTCTCCTACGAGCAGTACTTC,CASIGGGLSYEQYF
once,TRBJ1-3,TRBV9,NA,TGTGCCAGCTCGGGTTATGCTACGGGAAACACCATATATTTT,CASSGYATGNTIYF